The 18 T cell receptor beta chains below come from one sample, sequenced in a study of cytomegalovirus exposure and HLA in healthy donors. The PCR contained 60 Vbeta and 13 Jbeta primers. Only in-frame clones appear in the TCRdb table, and some are missing; sequencing was by immunoSEQ multiplex PCR. The sample has around 100,000 clones, roughly 70% seen once. Sequenced input: PBMCs. These receptors all come from a man aged 50 to 59 in good health and CMV-seronegative.

The rearrangement uses TRBV29-1 and TRBJ2-3, with D tentatively TRBD1 (6 bases). The V end lost 4 bases, the J end lost 3 bases, and 11 bases lay between the germline ends. The germline CDR1 and CDR2 sequences are SQVTM and ANQGSEA. The CDR3 runs 13 residues. The CDR3 sequence is CSVAARGTDTQYF. The CDR3, as DNA: TGCAGCGTTGCGGCCAGGGGAACAGATACGCAGTATTTT.

The chain is built from TRBV2 and TRBJ1-6, with a weak D call TRBD1 (6 bases). The CDR3 contains 15 residues. V was cut by 6 bases and J by 7 bases, with 16 bases left in between. CDR1 SNHLY and CDR2 FYNNEI come from the germline V gene. CDR3 loop: CASRRGGMGNSPLHF. CDR3 bases: TGTGCCAGCAGGAGGGGGGGGATGGGGAATTCACCCCTCCACTTT.

This chain links TRBV6-5 with TRBJ2-7; 11 bases are a match to TRBD2. The CDR3 runs to 14 residues. In germline, CDR1 is MNHEY, CDR2 SVGAGI. The V gene end was trimmed by 6 bases and the J gene end by 4 bases; junction bases not matched to a gene: 5. CDR3 amino acids: CASRLAGARYEQYF. The CDR3 coding sequence is TGTGCCAGCAGACTAGCGGGAGCACGGTACGAGCAGTACTTC.

This chain joins TRBV5-8 and TRBJ1-3, with unresolved D. V was trimmed by 4 bases and J by 8 bases, leaving 13 bases between them. The CDR3 is 13 amino acids. Germline CDR1 and CDR2: SGHTS and YDEGEE. The CDR3 loop reads CASSLRGLHTIYF. As DNA, the CDR3 is TGTGCCAGCAGCCTACGTGGTCTCCACACCATATATTTT.

The rearrangement joins TRBV7-9 to TRBJ2-1; unclear D gene. The CDR3 covers 12 residues. Germline V gene lookup returns CDR1 SEHNR and CDR2 FQNEAQ (reference sequence). Trimming took 2 bases from V and 10 from J, leaving 9 bases between them. The CDR3 reads CASSLLGPEQFF. In DNA form, the CDR3 reads TGTGCCAGCAGCTTACTGGGCCCAGAGCAGTTCTTC.

CDR3 nucleotides: TGCGCCAGCAGCTTTATCAGCTACAATGAGCAGTTCTTC. Amino acids: CASSFISYNEQFF. The chain has TRBV5-1 and TRBJ2-1; D gene unclear. This CDR3 has 13 amino acids. The V gene's germline CDR1 is SGHRS and CDR2 YFSETQ. V shed 2 bases and J shed 3 bases, with 6 bases lying between them.

This clone was seen a single time. The chain recombines TRBV7-2 with TRBJ1-2, with 8 bases aligning to TRBD1. CDR3 length: 15 residues. Germline V gene data show CDR1 as SGHTA and CDR2 as FQGNSA. After removal of 1 base from V and 6 bases from J, the junction contained 7 bases not matched to a gene. Here the CDR3 DNA reads TGTGCCAGCAGCTTAGGGCGGGGACAGGTTGATGGCTACACCTTC. Protein product: CASSLGRGQVDGYTF.

This clone was seen only once. The sample contains more than one DNA sequence encoding this CDR3. CDR3 loop: CASSQKSQETQYF. For the CDR3, the DNA is TGTGCCAGCAGTCAAAAATCCCAAGAGACCCAGTACTTC. The chain uses TRBV7-8 and TRBJ2-5, with no clear D. In germline, CDR1 is SGHVS, CDR2 FQNEAQ. The CDR3 consists of 13 residues. Deletions cut 6 bases from V and 1 base from J, with 9 bases between. The variable domain in full, with the rest retrieved from reference TRBV7-8 and TRBJ2-5, is GAGVSQSPRYKVAKRGQDVALRCDPISGHVSLFWYQQALGQGPEFLTYFQNEAQLDKSGLPSDRFFAERPEGSVSTLKIQRTQQEDSAVYLCASSQKSQETQYFGPGTRLLVL.

CDR3: CASSILTTTKEQFF. The CDR3 DNA reads as TGTGCCAGTAGTATACTGACCACGACTAAGGAGCAGTTCTTC. The chain has TRBV19 and TRBJ2-1; D possibly corresponds to TRBD2 (5 bases). V lost 2 bases to trimming and J lost 10 bases, with 15 bases between them. The CDR3 sequence is 14 residues long. Per the germline V gene, CDR1 is LNHDA and CDR2 is SQIVND (reference sequence).

The sample holds one count of this clone. The chain recombines TRBV27 with TRBJ1-5, with TRBD1 matching 9 bases. Losses at the gene ends were 6 bases for V and 4 bases for J; bases not matched to a gene: 1. The CDR3 covers 13 residues. The germline V gene has CDR1 MNHEY and CDR2 SMNVEV (reference sequence). CDR3 nucleotides: TGTGCCAGCAGAGGGACAGGGAATCAGCCCCAGCATTTT. Amino acid sequence: CASRGTGNQPQHF.

The V and J genes are TRBV27 and TRBJ2-2; the match to TRBD2 covers 9 bases. This CDR3 spans 16 amino acids. Trimming cost V 6 bases and J 8 bases; bases outside gene matches: 13. The germline CDR1 and CDR2 sequences are MNHEY and SMNVEV (reference sequence). The CDR3 protein is CASSPLQRGAAGELFF. In nucleotides, the CDR3 is TGTGCCAGCAGCCCCCTCCAGCGGGGGGCGGCGGGGGAGCTGTTTTTT.

The V and J genes are TRBV9 and TRBJ1-3, with 8 nucleotides matching TRBD1. The germline gives CDR1 SGDLS, CDR2 YYNGEE. The length of the CDR3 is 15 residues. Trimming at V came to 6 bases and at J to 3 bases, leaving 8 bases not matched to a gene. Written as DNA, the CDR3 is TGTGCCAGCATCAATCAGGGGGCGCTTGGAAACACCATATATTTT. This encodes CASINQGALGNTIYF.

The table lists this clone with a few counts. The chain couples TRBV7-9 to TRBJ1-1; 7 bases agree with TRBD1. From germline, CDR1 is SEHNR and CDR2 FQNEAQ (reference sequence). V lost 5 bases and J lost 3; bases outside the gene matches: 3. The CDR3 loop spans 13 amino acids. The CDR3 DNA is TGTGCCAGCAGCAATACAGGGGACACTGAAGCTTTCTTT. Its protein product is CASSNTGDTEAFF.

J is TRBJ2-5 and V is TRBV5-1, with TRBD2 identical over 10 bases. V was pared by 3 bases and J by 11 bases, with 13 bases of the junction left unmatched. CDR1 is SGHRS and CDR2 is YFSETQ in the germline V gene. This CDR3 has 15 amino acids. The CDR3 bases are TGCGCCAGCAGCTCTTCTAGCGGGGGCCCAATCAGGCAGTACTTC. This gives the protein CASSSSSGGPIRQYF.

This chain links TRBV30 with TRBJ1-1, with TRBD1 matching 7 bases. V dropped 0 bases and J dropped 12; count of bases not matched to a gene: 10. Germline CDR1 reads GTSNPN; CDR2 reads SVGIG (reference sequence). This CDR3 is built from 13 residues. The CDR3 loop reads CAWSVRQGGETFF. The DNA for the CDR3 is TGTGCCTGGAGTGTACGGCAGGGGGGAGAAACTTTCTTT.

The chain combines TRBV28 with TRBJ1-4; D call uncertain. The V end lost 4 bases, the J end lost 3 bases, and 12 bases lay between the germline ends. Germline V lookup: CDR1 MDHEN, CDR2 SYDVKM. The length of the CDR3 is 15 residues. CDR3 protein: CASSSGVGSNEKLFF. CDR3 DNA sequence: TGTGCCAGCAGTTCGGGTGTAGGTTCTAATGAAAAACTGTTTTTT.

The chain is built from TRBV30 and TRBJ1-2; D is perhaps TRBD1 (5 bases). Trimming removed 1 base at V and 1 base at J, with 16 bases between. The length of the CDR3 is 16 residues. The germline V gene encodes CDR1 GTSNPN and CDR2 SVGIG (reference sequence). CDR3 loop: CAWSARDGGFNYGYTF. In DNA form, the CDR3 reads TGTGCCTGGAGTGCCCGGGACGGAGGGTTTAACTATGGCTACACCTTC.

The V and J genes are TRBV25-1 and TRBJ1-1; 9 bases line up with TRBD1. Trimming removed 1 base from V and 2 bases from J; junction bases left unmatched: 11. Per germline, CDR1 MGHDK and CDR2 SYGVNS. The CDR3 runs 18 residues. This CDR3 reads CASSELRTGAGKNTEAFF. The DNA of the CDR3 is TGTGCCAGCAGTGAATTGAGGACAGGGGCCGGGAAAAACACTGAAGCTTTCTTT.